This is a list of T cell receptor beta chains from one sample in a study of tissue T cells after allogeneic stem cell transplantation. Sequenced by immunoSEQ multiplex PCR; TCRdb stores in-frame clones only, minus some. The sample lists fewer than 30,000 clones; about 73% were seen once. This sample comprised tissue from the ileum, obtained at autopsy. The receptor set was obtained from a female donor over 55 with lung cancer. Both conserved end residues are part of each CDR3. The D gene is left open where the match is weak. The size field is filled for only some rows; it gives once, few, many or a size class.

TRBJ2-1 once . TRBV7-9 TGTGCCACCTCGTCGGGTCAGGCCTACAATGAGCAGTTCTTC CATSSGQAYNEQFF
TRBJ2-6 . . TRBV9 TGTGCCAGCAGCGAACAGGGCTCTGGGGCCAACGTCCTGACTTTC CASSEQGSGANVLTF
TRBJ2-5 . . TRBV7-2 TGTGCCAGCAGCCTTAAGGGATTCGAAGAGACCCAGTACTTC CASSLKGFEETQYF
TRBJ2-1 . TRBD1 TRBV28 TGTGCCAGCAGTTTCCAGGGGGCCTACAATGAGCAGTTCTTC CASSFQGAYNEQFF
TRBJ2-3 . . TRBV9 TGTGCCAGCAGCCCAACGACCTCAGATACGCAGTATTTT CASSPTTSDTQYF
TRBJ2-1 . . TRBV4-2 TGTGCCAGCAGCCAAGAGTGGGGGGCTTTCAATGAGCAGTTCTTC CASSQEWGAFNEQFF
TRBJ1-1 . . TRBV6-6 TGTGCCAGCAGAAAGGGGTTGGCTGAAGCTTTCTTT CASRKGLAEAFF
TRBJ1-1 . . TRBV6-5 TGTGCCAGCAGCAACGGGGGGGGGCTTGAAGCTTTCTTT CASSNGGGLEAFF
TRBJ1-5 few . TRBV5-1 TGCGCCAGCAGCCCAGTAGGGGGAAGCAATCAGCCCCAGCATTTT CASSPVGGSNQPQHF
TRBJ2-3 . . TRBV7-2 TGTGCCAGCAGCTCCACAGATACGCAGTATTTT CASSSTDTQYF
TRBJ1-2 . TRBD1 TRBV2 TGTGCCAGCAGCCCGACAGGGAACTATGGCTACACCTTC CASSPTGNYGYTF
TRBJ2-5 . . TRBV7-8 TGTGCCAGCAGCCGGTACCAAGAGACCCAGTACTTC CASSRYQETQYF
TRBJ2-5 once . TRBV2 TGTGCCAGCAGTGTGGCTAGCGCGCAAGAGACCCAGTACTTC CASSVASAQETQYF
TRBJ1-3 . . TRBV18 TGTGCCAGCTCACCTACCACCTCTGCTGGAAACACCATATATTTT CASSPTTSAGNTIYF
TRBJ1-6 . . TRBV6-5 TGTGCCAGTAAGAAGGATAATAATTCACCCCTCCACTTT CASKKDNNSPLHF
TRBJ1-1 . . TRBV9 TGTGCCAGCAGCGTATCCCCGGGTGCACACACTGAAGCTTTCTTT CASSVSPGAHTEAFF
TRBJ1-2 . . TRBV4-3 TGCGCCAGCAGCCACCCACCAGTGCCGGGCTCTGGCTACACCTTC CASSHPPVPGSGYTF
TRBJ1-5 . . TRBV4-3 TGCGCCAGCAGCCAAGCCAGGGCTCAGCCCCAGCATTTT CASSQARAQPQHF
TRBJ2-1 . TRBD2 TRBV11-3 TGTGCCAGCAGCTCCCAGCGGGAGAACTACAATGAGCAGTTCTTC CASSSQRENYNEQFF
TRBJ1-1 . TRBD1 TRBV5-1 TGCGCCAGCAGCTTGGGGACAGGGGAGAACACTGAAGCTTTCTTT CASSLGTGENTEAFF
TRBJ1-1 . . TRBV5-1 TGCGCCAGCAGCCCCACGAAGGGGGTAGACACTGAAGCTTTCTTT CASSPTKGVDTEAFF
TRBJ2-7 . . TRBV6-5 TGTGCCAGCAGTTATAATTTGGGCTCCGAGCAGTACTTC CASSYNLGSEQYF
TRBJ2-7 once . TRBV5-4 TGTGCCAGCAGCCAGAACTCCGGGACGGGCACCTACGAGCAGTACTTC CASSQNSGTGTYEQYF
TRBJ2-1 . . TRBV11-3 TGTGCCAGCAGCTTAACGCTAGAGGACTACAATGAGCAGTTCTTC CASSLTLEDYNEQFF
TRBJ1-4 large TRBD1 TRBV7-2 TGTGCCAGCAGCTTGGGACAGGGGAATGAAAAACTGTTTTTT CASSLGQGNEKLFF
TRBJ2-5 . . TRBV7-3 TGTGCCAGCAGCTCGGGGGCTTCGGACTTC CASSSGASDF
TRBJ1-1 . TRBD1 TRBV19 TGTGCCAGTAGTACCGGACAGGGATTCACTGAAGCTTTCTTT CASSTGQGFTEAFF
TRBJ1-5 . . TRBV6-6 TGTGCCAGCACAACTCCCCATAGCAATCAGCCCCAGCATTTT CASTTPHSNQPQHF
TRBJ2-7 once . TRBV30 TGTGCCTGGATGGGTGGCCGGACCGACCCCTACGAGCAGTACTTC CAWMGGRTDPYEQYF
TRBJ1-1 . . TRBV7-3 TGTGCCAGCAGCTTATGGGGGAAGGTCACTGAAGCTTTCTTT CASSLWGKVTEAFF
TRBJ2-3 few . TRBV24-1 TGTGCCACCAGTGATTCGGCAGATACGCAGTATTTT CATSDSADTQYF
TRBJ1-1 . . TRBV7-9 TGTGCCAGCAGCCCCGAAGGACAGAAGAACACTGAAGCTTTCTTT CASSPEGQKNTEAFF
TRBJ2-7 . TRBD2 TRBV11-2 TGTGCCAGCAGCTTATCCAGCGGGAGTGTTGAGCAGTACTTC CASSLSSGSVEQYF
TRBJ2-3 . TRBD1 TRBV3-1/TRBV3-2 TGTGCCAGCAGCGTTTCGTTGTGGACAGGGAAAGATACGCAGTATTTT CASSVSLWTGKDTQYF
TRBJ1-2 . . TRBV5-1 TGCGCCAGCAGCTCCTACAGCGATCTGTCATCGAATGGCTACACCTTC CASSSYSDLSSNGYTF